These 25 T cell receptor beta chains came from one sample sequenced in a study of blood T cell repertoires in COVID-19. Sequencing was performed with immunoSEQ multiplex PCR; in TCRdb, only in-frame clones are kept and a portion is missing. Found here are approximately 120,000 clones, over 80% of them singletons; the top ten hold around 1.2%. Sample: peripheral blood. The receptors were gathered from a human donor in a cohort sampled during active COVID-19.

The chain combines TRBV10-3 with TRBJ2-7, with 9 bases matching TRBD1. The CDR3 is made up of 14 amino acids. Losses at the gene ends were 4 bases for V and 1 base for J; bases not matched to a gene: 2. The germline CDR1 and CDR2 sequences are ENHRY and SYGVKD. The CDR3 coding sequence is TGTGCCATCAGTGGAGACAGGGGGTCCTACGAGCAGTACTTC. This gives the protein CAISGDRGSYEQYF.

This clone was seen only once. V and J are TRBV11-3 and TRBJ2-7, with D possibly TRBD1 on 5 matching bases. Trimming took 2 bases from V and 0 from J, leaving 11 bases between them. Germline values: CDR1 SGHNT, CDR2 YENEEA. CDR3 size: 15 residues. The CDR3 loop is CASSLWLRASYEQYF. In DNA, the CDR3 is TGTGCCAGCAGCTTATGGCTCAGGGCCTCCTACGAGCAGTACTTC. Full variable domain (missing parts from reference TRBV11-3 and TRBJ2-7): EAGVVQSPRYKIIEKKQPVAFWCNPISGHNTLYWYLQNLGQGPELLIRYENEEAVDDSQLPKDRFSAERLKGVDSTLKIQPAELGDSAVYLCASSLWLRASYEQYFGPGTRLTVT.

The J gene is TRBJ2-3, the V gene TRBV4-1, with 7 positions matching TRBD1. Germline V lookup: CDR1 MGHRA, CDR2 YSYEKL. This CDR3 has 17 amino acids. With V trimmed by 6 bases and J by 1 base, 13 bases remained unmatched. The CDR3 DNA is TGCGCCAGCAGGCAGATGTACAGGGGAAATGGCACAGATACGCAGTATTTT. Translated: CASRQMYRGNGTDTQYF.

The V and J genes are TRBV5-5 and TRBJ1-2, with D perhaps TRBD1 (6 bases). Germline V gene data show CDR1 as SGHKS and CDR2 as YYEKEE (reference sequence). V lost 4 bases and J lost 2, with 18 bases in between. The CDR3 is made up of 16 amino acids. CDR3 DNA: TGTGCCAGCAGCCCCACCCCACAGGGTAGGAACTATGGCTACACCTTC. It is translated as CASSPTPQGRNYGYTF.

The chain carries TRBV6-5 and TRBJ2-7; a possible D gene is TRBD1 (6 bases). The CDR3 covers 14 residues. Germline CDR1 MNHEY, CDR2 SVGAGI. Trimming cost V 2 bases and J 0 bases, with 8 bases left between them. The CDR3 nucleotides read TGTGCCAGCAGTTACGGACAGAGCTCCTACGAGCAGTACTTC. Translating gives CASSYGQSSYEQYF.

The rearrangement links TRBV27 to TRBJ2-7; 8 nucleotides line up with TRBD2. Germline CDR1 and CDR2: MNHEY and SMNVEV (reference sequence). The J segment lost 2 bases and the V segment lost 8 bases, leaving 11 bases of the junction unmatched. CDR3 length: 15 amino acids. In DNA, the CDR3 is TGTGCCAGCCTAGGGACCGGGACTAGGCCCTACGAGCAGTACTTC. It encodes CASLGTGTRPYEQYF.

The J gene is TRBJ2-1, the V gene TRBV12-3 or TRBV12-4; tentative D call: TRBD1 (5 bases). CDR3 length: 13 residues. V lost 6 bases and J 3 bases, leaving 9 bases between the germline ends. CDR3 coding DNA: TGTGCCAGCAGCAGGGTTGACTACAATGAGCAGTTCTTC. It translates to CASSRVDYNEQFF.

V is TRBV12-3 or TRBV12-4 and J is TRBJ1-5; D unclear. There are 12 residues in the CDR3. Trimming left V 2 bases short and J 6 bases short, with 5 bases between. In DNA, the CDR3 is TGTGCCAGCAGTTTATTTATTCAGCCCCAGCATTTT. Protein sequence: CASSLFIQPQHF.

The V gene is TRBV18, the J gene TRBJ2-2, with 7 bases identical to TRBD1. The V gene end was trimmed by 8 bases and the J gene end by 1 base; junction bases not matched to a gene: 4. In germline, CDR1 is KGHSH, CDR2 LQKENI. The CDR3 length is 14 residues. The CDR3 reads CASTRTGNTGELFF. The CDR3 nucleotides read TGTGCCAGCACGAGGACAGGGAACACCGGGGAGCTGTTTTTT. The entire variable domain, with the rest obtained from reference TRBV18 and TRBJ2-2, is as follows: NAGVMQNPRHLVRRRGQEARLRCSPMKGHSHVYWYRQLPEEGLKFMVYLQKENIIDESGMPKERFSAEFPKEGPSILRIQQVVRGDSAAYFCASTRTGNTGELFFGEGSRLTVL.

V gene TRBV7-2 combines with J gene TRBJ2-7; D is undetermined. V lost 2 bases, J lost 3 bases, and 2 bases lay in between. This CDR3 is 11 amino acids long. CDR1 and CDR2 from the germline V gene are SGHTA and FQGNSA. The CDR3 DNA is TGTGCCAGCAGCTTACTCTACGAGCAGTACTTC. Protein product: CASSLLYEQYF.

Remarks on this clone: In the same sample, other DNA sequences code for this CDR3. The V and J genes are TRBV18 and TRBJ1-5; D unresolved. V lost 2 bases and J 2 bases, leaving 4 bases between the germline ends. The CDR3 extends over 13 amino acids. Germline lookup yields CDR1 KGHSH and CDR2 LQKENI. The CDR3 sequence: CASSPTGNQPQHF. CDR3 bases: TGTGCCAGCTCACCAACTGGCAATCAGCCCCAGCATTTT.

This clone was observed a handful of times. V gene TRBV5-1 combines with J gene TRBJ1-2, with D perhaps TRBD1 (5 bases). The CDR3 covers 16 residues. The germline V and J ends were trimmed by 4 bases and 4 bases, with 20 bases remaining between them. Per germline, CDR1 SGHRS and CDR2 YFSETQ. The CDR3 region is CASSPEVTGGSYGYTF. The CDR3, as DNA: TGCGCCAGCAGCCCGGAGGTAACCGGGGGTAGCTATGGCTACACCTTC.

CDR3 sequence reads: CASRGQLHSGNTIYF. The CDR3 DNA reads TGTGCCAGCAGGGGACAGTTACACTCTGGAAACACCATATATTTT. The chain couples TRBV7-9 to TRBJ1-3; 7 nucleotides match TRBD1. This CDR3 spans 15 amino acids. CDR1 is SEHNR and CDR2 is FQNEAQ in the germline V gene (reference sequence). With V trimmed by 6 bases and J by 0 bases, 5 bases remained unmatched.

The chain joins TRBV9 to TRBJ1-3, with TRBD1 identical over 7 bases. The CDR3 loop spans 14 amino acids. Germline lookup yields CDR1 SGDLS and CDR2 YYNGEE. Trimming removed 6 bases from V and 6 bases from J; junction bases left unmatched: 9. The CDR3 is CASTAGGTENTIYF. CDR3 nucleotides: TGTGCCAGCACGGCCGGTGGGACAGAAAACACCATATATTTT. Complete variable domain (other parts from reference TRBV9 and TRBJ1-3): DSGVTQTPKHLITATGQRVTLRCSPRSGDLSVYWYQQSLDQGLQFLIQYYNGEERAKGNILERFSAQQFPDLHSELNLSSLELGDSALYFCASTAGGTENTIYFGEGSWLTVV.

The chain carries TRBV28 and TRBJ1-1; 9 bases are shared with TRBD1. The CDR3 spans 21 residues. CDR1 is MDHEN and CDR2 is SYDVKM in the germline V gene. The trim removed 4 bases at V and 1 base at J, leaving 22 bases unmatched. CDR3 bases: TGTGCCAGCAGTTCTCCGGACAGGGGCCGTGTGGGCCCTTTAGCGAACACTGAAGCTTTCTTT. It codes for CASSSPDRGRVGPLANTEAFF.

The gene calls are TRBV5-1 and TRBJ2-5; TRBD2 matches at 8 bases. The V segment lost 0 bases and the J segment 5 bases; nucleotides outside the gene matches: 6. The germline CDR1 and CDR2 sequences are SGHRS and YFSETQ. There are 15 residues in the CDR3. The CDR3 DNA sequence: TGCGCCAGCAGCTTGGGTAGCGGGACCAGGGAGACCCAGTACTTC. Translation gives CASSLGSGTRETQYF.

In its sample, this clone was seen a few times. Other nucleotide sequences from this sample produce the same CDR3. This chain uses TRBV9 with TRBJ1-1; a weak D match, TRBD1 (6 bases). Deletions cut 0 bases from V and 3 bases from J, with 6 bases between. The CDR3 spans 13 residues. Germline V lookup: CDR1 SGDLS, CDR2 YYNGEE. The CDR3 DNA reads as TGTGCCAGCAGCGTAGACAGGGACACTGAAGCTTTCTTT. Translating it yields CASSVDRDTEAFF.

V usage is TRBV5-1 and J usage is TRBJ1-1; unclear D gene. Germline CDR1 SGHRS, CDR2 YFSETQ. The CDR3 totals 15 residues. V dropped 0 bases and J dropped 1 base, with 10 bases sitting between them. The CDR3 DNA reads TGCGCCAGCAGCTTGGTTGGGAGAAAGAACACTGAAGCTTTCTTT. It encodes CASSLVGRKNTEAFF.

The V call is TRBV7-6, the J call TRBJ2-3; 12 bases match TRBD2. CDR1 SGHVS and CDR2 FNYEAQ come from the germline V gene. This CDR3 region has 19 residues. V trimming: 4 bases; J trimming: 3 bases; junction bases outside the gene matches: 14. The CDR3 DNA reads TGTGCCAGCAGCTCCCGGGCCCCTAGCGGGGGGGCCTGGACAGATACGCAGTATTTT. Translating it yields CASSSRAPSGGAWTDTQYF. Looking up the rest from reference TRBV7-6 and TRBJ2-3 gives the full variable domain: GAGVSQSPRYKVTKRGQDVALRCDPISGHVSLYWYRQALGQGPEFLTYFNYEAQQDKSGLPNDRFSAERPEGSISTLTIQRTEQRDSAMYRCASSSRAPSGGAWTDTQYFGPGTRLTVL.

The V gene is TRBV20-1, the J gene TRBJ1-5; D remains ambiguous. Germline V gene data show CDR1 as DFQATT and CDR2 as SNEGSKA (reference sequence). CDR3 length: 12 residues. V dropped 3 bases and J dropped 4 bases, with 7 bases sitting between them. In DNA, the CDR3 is TGCAGTGCTAGTGCGGGGAATCAGCCCCAGCATTTT. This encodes CSASAGNQPQHF.

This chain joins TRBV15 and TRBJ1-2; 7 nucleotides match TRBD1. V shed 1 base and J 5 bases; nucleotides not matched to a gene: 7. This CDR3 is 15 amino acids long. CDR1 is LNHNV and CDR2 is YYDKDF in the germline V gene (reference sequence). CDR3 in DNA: TGTGCCACCAGCAGAGGAAGGGGGCAATGGTATGGCTACACCTTC. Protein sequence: CATSRGRGQWYGYTF.

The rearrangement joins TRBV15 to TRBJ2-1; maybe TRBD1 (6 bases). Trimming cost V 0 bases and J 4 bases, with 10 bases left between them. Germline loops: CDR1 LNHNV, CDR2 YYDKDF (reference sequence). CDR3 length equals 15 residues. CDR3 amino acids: CATSRETGRYNEQFF. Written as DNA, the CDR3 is TGTGCCACCAGCAGAGAGACAGGTCGGTACAATGAGCAGTTCTTC. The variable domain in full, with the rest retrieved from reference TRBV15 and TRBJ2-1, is DAMVIQNPRYQVTQFGKPVTLSCSQTLNHNVMYWYQQKSSQAPKLLFHYYDKDFNNEADTPDNFQSRRPNTSFCFLDIRSPGLGDTAMYLCATSRETGRYNEQFFGPGTRLTVL.

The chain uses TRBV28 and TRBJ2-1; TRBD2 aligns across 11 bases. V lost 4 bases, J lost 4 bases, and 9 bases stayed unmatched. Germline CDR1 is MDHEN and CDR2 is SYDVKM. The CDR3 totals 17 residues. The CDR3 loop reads CASSSTRGLAEYNEQFF. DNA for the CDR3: TGTGCCAGCAGTTCAACCCGGGGACTAGCGGAGTACAATGAGCAGTTCTTC.

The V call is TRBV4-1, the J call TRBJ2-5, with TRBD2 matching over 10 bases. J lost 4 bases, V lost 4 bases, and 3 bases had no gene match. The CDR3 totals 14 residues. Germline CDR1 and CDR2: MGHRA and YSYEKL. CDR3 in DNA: TGCGCCAGCAGCCTTAGCGGGAGGTCAGAGACCCAGTACTTC. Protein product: CASSLSGRSETQYF.

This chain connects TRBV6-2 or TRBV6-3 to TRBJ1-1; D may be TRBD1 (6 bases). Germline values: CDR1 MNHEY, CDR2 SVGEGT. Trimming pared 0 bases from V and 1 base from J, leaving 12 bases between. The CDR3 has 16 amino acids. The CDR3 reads CASSYSSLGANTEAFF. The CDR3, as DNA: TGTGCCAGCAGTTACTCAAGTTTGGGGGCGAACACTGAAGCTTTCTTT.